This T cell receptor (beta chain) was sequenced during a study of blood T cells in healthy people across ages. Study-level findings and limits: Across the age range, TCR beta diversity per million T cells fell in a roughly linear way.

A J-beta primer mix and a sample-barcoded 5' primer were used in a second PCR of about 7 to 12 cycles. Each cDNA molecule, via a template-switch adaptor with 12 random nucleotides, was tagged. MiXCR, run by TCRdb on the 5' RACE reads, gives a single entry per CDR3 protein. The sample gives roughly 1.5 million distinct CDR3 sequences, approximately 43% of which show up once; about 4.1% is in the top ten. Regarding this clonotype: Its matching antigen is unknown.

The CDR3 runs 12 residues. Germline CDR1 is SQVTM and CDR2 is ANQGSEA. There were healthy Caucasian individuals from Russia, aged 6 to 90, serving as donors. This clonotype was obtained from a woman under 30 in good health. The chain couples TRBV29-1 to TRBJ2-1; no clear D. The J call may be in error: the DNA end matches TRBJ2-7 better. Sequencing used blood. Here the CDR3 reads CTIGISHNEQYF. The CDR3 DNA follows: TGCACCATAGGGATTTCCCACAATGAGCAGTACTTC.